The 15 T cell receptor beta chains in this list originate from one sample, sequenced in a study of siplizumab effects on memory and regulatory T cells. Clones were read by immunoSEQ multiplex PCR, and TCRdb kept only the in-frame ones, dropping some. The profile covers tens of thousands of clones, with 80% to 95% appearing a single time and over 5% taken by the ten largest. Input material: CD8+ T cells sorted from blood. The receptors were sampled from a human donor in good health.

The chain recombines TRBV25-1 with TRBJ2-2; 7 positions match TRBD1. The CDR3 is 13 amino acids. V lost 6 bases to trimming and J lost 6 bases; unmatched junction nucleotides: 4. Germline CDR1 MGHDK, CDR2 SYGVNS. The CDR3 protein is CASRAGGAGELFF. The CDR3 region has the DNA TGTGCCAGCAGGGCAGGGGGTGCCGGGGAGCTGTTTTTT.

The chain couples TRBV14 to TRBJ2-7; 8 bases are shared with TRBD1. V trimming: 4 bases; J trimming: 3 bases; junction bases outside the gene matches: 8. The CDR3 spans 15 residues. Looked up from germline, CDR1 is SGHDN and CDR2 is FVKESK. CDR3 residues: CASSPRTGSSYEQYF. DNA for the CDR3: TGTGCCAGCAGCCCACGGACAGGGTCTAGCTACGAGCAGTACTTC.

A single count supports this clone. The J gene is TRBJ2-7, the V gene TRBV29-1, with D perhaps assigned TRBD1 or TRBD2 (5 bases each). Trimming removed 4 bases at V and 2 bases at J, with 12 bases between. CDR3 length: 13 amino acids. Per the germline V gene, CDR1 is SQVTM and CDR2 is ANQGSEA. CDR3 residues: CSVVGTGTYEQYF. CDR3 nucleotides: TGCAGCGTTGTTGGGACGGGCACCTACGAGCAGTACTTC.

The chain joins TRBV5-8 to TRBJ2-5; D may be TRBD1 (8 bases). Germline V CDR1 and CDR2: SGHTS, YDEGEE. This CDR3 is built from 15 residues. The V end was cut by 4 bases, the J end by 8 bases, with 21 bases between. CDR3 amino acids: CASSATGGAPGTQYF. The CDR3 DNA reads as TGTGCCAGCAGCGCCACAGGGGGGGCCCCTGGAACCCAGTACTTC.

The V and J genes are TRBV30 and TRBJ2-7; 7 bases agree with TRBD2. The germline CDR1 and CDR2 sequences are GTSNPN and SVGIG (reference sequence). The CDR3 length is 16 residues. V lost 2 bases to trimming and J lost 2 bases; unmatched junction nucleotides: 12. The CDR3 DNA reads as TGTGCCTGGAGTACCCCCCGTGGAGGGAGGGCCTACGAGCAGTACTTC. Amino acid sequence: CAWSTPRGGRAYEQYF.

J is TRBJ2-7 and V is TRBV2, with D unresolved. V gave up 8 bases and J gave up 0 bases, with 5 bases separating them. The CDR3 sequence is 11 residues long. In germline, CDR1 is SNHLY, CDR2 FYNNEI. The DNA of the CDR3 is TGTGCCAGCGAGTTCTCCTACGAGCAGTACTTC. Translated: CASEFSYEQYF.

The chain combines TRBV7-9 with TRBJ2-4; D is perhaps TRBD1 or TRBD2 (5 bases each). Germline V CDR1 and CDR2: SEHNR, FQNEAQ (reference sequence). The CDR3 length is 16 residues. Trimming removed 3 bases from V and 0 bases from J, with 12 bases in between. In DNA form, the CDR3 reads TGTGCCAGCAGCTTGGGGACGTCCTTAGCCAAAAACATTCAGTACTTC. Amino acids: CASSLGTSLAKNIQYF.

The J gene is TRBJ2-2, the V gene TRBV11-2; TRBD2 matches 11 bases. The CDR3 sequence is 16 residues long. Germline V CDR1 and CDR2: SGHAT, FQNNGV. Losses at the gene ends were 4 bases for V and 7 bases for J; bases not matched to a gene: 8. In nucleotides, the CDR3 is TGTGCCAGCAGCTCGAGACTAGCGGGGTTTGGCGGGGAGCTGTTTTTT. Amino acids: CASSSRLAGFGGELFF.

This chain uses TRBV5-6 with TRBJ2-2, with TRBD2 identical over 7 bases. This CDR3 contains 17 residues. Trimming took 1 base from V and 3 from J; bases not matched to a gene: 9. The V gene's germline CDR1 is SGHDT and CDR2 YYEEEE. The CDR3 bases are TGTGCCAGCAGCTTGAGAGACGGGGGGAAATACACCGGGGAGCTGTTTTTT. It codes for CASSLRDGGKYTGELFF.

This clone was detected only once. The chain couples TRBV6-5 to TRBJ1-1; a possible D gene is TRBD1 (5 bases). CDR3 length: 13 residues. CDR1 MNHEY and CDR2 SVGAGI come from the germline V gene. Trimming stripped 4 bases from V and 1 base from J, with 7 bases between. CDR3 sequence reads: CASSWGPNTEAFF. In DNA form, the CDR3 reads TGTGCCAGCAGTTGGGGACCGAACACTGAAGCTTTCTTT.

The chain joins TRBV7-8 to TRBJ2-5, with 11 bases that match TRBD2. The CDR3 contains 15 residues. After removal of 5 bases from V and 4 bases from J, the junction contained 6 bases not matched to a gene. Per germline, CDR1 SGHVS and CDR2 FQNEAQ. The CDR3 DNA reads TGTGCCAGCAGCAACCAAGGACTAGCGGGAGAGACCCAGTACTTC. Its translation: CASSNQGLAGETQYF.

The chain carries TRBV27 and TRBJ1-4, with 9 bases matching TRBD1. The length of the CDR3 is 15 residues. The V gene end was trimmed by 4 bases and the J gene end by 3 bases; junction bases not matched to a gene: 3. Per germline, CDR1 MNHEY and CDR2 SMNVEV (reference sequence). CDR3 DNA sequence: TGTGCCAGCAGTTCCTGGACAGGGGCTAATGAAAAACTGTTTTTT. This translates into CASSSWTGANEKLFF.

This chain connects TRBV6-5 to TRBJ2-1; D is undetermined. The CDR3 is made up of 15 amino acids. V shed 6 bases and J shed 0 bases, with 12 bases lying between them. The germline CDR1 and CDR2 sequences are MNHEY and SVGAGI. The CDR3 is CASSPGQSSYNEQFF. CDR3 DNA: TGTGCCAGCAGCCCCGGCCAGAGCTCCTACAATGAGCAGTTCTTC.

The chain is built from TRBV7-3 and TRBJ2-2; D unresolved. The CDR3 extends over 14 amino acids. V was cut by 2 bases and J by 1 base, with 5 bases left in between. Germline V CDR1 and CDR2: SGHTA, FQGTGA. This chain's CDR3 is CASSLGVNTGELFF. The CDR3 region has the DNA TGTGCCAGCAGCTTAGGGGTGAACACCGGGGAGCTGTTTTTT.

This chain joins TRBV7-9 and TRBJ1-2; 7 bases agree with TRBD1. V lost 3 bases and J lost 2; bases outside the gene matches: 9. Germline CDR1 reads SEHNR; CDR2 reads FQNEAQ (reference sequence). The CDR3 loop spans 16 amino acids. CDR3 sequence: CASSFSGGDRNYGYTF. The CDR3 DNA reads TGTGCCAGCAGCTTCAGCGGGGGGGACAGAAACTATGGCTACACCTTC.